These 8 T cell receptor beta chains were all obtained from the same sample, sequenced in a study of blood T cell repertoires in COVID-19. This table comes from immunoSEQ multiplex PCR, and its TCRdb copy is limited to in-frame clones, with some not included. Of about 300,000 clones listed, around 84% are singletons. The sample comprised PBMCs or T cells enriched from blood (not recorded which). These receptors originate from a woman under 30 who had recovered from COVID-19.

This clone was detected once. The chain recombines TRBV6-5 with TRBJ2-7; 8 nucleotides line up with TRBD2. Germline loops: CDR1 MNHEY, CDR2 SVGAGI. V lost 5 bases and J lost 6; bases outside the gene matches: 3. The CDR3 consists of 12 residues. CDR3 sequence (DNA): TGTGCCAGCAGTCCAAGCGGGGGCGAGCAGTACTTC. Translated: CASSPSGGEQYF.

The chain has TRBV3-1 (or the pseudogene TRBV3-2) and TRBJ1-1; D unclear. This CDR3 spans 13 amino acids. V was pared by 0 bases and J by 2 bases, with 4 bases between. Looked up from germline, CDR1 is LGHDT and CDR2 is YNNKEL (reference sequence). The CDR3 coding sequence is TGTGCCAGCAGCCAAGACTCTAACACTGAAGCTTTCTTT. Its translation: CASSQDSNTEAFF.

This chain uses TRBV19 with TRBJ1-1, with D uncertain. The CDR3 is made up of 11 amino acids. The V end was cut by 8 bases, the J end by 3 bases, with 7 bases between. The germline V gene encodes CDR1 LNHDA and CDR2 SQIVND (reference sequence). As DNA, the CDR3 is TGTGCCAGTTTTGGCCACACTGAAGCTTTCTTT. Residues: CASFGHTEAFF.

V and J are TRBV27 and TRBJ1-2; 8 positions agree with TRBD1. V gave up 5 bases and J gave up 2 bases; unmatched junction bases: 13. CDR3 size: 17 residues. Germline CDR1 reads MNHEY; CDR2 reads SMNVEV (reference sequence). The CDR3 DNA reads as TGTGCCAGCAGTCCTGGAAACAGGGGGGGGCTAAACTATGGCTACACCTTC. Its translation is CASSPGNRGGLNYGYTF.

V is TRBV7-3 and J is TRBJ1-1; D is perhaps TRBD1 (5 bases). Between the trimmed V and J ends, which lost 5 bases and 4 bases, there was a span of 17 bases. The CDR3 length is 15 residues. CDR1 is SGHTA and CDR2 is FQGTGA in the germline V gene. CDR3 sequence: CASSPGGGKVTEAFF. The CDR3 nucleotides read TGTGCCAGCAGCCCAGGTGGGGGGAAGGTCACTGAAGCTTTCTTT.

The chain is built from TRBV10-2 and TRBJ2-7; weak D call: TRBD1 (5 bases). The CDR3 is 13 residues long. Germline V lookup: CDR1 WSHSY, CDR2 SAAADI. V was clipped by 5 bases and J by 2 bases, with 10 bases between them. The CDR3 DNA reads TGCGCCAGCAGTACGGGCAGGGCCTACGAGCAGTACTTC. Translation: CASSTGRAYEQYF.

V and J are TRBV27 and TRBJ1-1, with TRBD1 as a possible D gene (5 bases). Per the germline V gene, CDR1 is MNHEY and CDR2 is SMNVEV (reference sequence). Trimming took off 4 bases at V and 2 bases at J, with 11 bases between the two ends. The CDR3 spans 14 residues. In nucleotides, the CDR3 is TGTGCCAGCAGTTATTCAGGGTATAACACTGAAGCTTTCTTT. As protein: CASSYSGYNTEAFF.

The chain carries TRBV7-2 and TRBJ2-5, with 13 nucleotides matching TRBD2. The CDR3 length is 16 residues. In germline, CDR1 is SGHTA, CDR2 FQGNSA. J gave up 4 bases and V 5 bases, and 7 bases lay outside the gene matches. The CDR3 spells CASSGTSGGARETQYF. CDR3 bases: TGTGCCAGCAGCGGAACTAGCGGGGGGGCGAGAGAGACCCAGTACTTC.